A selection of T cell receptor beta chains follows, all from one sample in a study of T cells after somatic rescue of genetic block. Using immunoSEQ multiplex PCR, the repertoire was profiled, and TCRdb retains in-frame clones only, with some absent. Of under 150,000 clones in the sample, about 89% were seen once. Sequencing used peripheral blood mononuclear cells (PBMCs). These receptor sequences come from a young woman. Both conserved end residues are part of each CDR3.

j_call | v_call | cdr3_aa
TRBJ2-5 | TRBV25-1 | CASRRAGGQETQYF
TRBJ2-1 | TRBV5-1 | CASSSRGENEQFF
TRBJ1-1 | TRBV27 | CASSLVDGGAEAFF
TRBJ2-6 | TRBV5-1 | CASSDRDREPSGANVLTF
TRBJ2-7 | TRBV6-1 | CASSRGTYEQYF
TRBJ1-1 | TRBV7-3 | CASSLTGQKNTEAFF
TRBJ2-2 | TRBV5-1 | CATRLAGADNTGELFF
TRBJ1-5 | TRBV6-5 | CASSYHRNQPQHF
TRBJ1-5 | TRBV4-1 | CASSQGGGQGEHQPQHF
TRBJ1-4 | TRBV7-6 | CASSLEGAATDKLFF
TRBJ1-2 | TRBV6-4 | CASSEKGGSTYGYTF
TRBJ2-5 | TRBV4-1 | CASSQVGGQETQYF
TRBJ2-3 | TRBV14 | CASSQERLAGGPTDTQYF
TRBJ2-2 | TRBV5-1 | CASSLSTGVRISTGELFF
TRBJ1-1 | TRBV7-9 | CASSLDSANTEAFF
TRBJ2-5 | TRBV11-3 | CASSFGAGASGETQYF
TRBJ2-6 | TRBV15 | CATSGGRQGGANVLTF
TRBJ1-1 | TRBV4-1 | CASSQAGHPNTEAFF
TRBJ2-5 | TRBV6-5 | CASSPRGAEETQYF
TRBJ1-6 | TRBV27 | CASSLEGSRVGNSPLHF
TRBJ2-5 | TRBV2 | CARSQGVGETQYF
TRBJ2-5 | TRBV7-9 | CASRSGGETQYF
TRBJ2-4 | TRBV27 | CASAATNRGRVVDPAKNIQYF
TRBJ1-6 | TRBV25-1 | CASSAKGIPSSYNSPLHF